Listed below are T cell receptor beta chains from one sample, sequenced in a study of OX40 agonist ivuxolimab in advanced cancers. Measured with immunoSEQ multiplex PCR; TCRdb has only the in-frame clones, and not every one. The profile covers 70,000 or so clones, with 91% appearing a single time and about 0.3% taken by the ten largest. The sequencing used CD4+ or CD8+ T cells sorted from blood, collected in a trial of the OX40 agonist ivuxolimab. The source of these receptors is an adult with an advanced solid tumor such as melanoma, head and neck, liver or kidney cancer. Both conserved end residues are part of each CDR3. The order of the fields is D gene, V gene, clone size, J gene, CDR3 DNA, CDR3 protein. The D gene is left open where the match is weak. Clone size appears in some rows only: once, few, many, or a class for an expanded clone.

>TRBD1|TRBV27|-|TRBJ1-3
TGTGCCAGCAGTTTATCACGGACAGGGCTAGGAAACACCATATATTTT
CASSLSRTGLGNTIYF
>-|TRBV19|-|TRBJ1-2
TGTGCCAGCGCCCGGGACGGATACTACTATGGCTACACCTTC
CASARDGYYYGYTF
>TRBD2|TRBV9|-|TRBJ2-3
TGTGCCAGCAGCGTAGAGGCTAGCGGGACATGGGGCACAGATACGCAGTATTTT
CASSVEASGTWGTDTQYF
>-|TRBV7-9|-|TRBJ2-1
TGTGCCAGCAGCTTTACACCCCAGGGTCCTGGGAGTGAGCAGTTCTTC
CASSFTPQGPGSEQFF
>-|TRBV14|-|TRBJ2-1
TGTGCCAGCAGCCAACTACTCGGGGACCGCTACAATGAGCAGTTCTTC
CASSQLLGDRYNEQFF
>TRBD1|TRBV6-5|-|TRBJ2-2
TGTGCCAGCAGTAAACGGGACAGCACCGGGGAGCTGTTTTTT
CASSKRDSTGELFF
>-|TRBV15|-|TRBJ1-3
TGTGCCACCAGCAGAGATGCCCGGGGGTTGGGAAACACCATATATTTT
CATSRDARGLGNTIYF
>TRBD2|TRBV14|-|TRBJ2-5
TGTGCCAGCAGCCAAGATCGTCGGCGGGAGGGCCTTGAGACCCAGTACTTC
CASSQDRRREGLETQYF
>-|TRBV28|-|TRBJ2-3
TGTGCCAGCAGTTTGGGTCTAGCTACCGCAGATACGCAGTATTTT
CASSLGLATADTQYF
>TRBD1|TRBV9|-|TRBJ2-2
TGTGCCAGCAGCCGGACAGGGGCCCCCGGGGAGCTGTTTTTT
CASSRTGAPGELFF
>TRBD1|TRBV19|-|TRBJ1-2
TGTGCCAGTAGCTGGACAGGAAACTATGGCTACACCTTC
CASSWTGNYGYTF
>-|TRBV9|-|TRBJ2-3
TGTGCCAGCAGCGTAGGGATTAGCGGTAGCACAGATACGCAGTATTTT
CASSVGISGSTDTQYF
>TRBD1|TRBV6-1|-|TRBJ1-4
TGTGCCAGCCACTCCGGGACAGGCAATGAAAAACTGTTTTTT
CASHSGTGNEKLFF
>-|TRBV11-1|-|TRBJ1-3
TGTGCCAGCAGCCCGCTTTCCTCTGGAAACACCATATATTTT
CASSPLSSGNTIYF
>TRBD1|TRBV5-5|-|TRBJ2-2
TGTGCCAGCAGCCGACAGGGGTTGAACACCGGGGAGCTGTTTTTT
CASSRQGLNTGELFF
>TRBD1|TRBV7-9|-|TRBJ2-5
TGTGCCAGCAGCACGACAGGGGGCGGGGAGACCCAGTACTTC
CASSTTGGGETQYF
>TRBD1|TRBV7-8|-|TRBJ1-4
TGTGCCAGCAGCTTGTTAACAGGGGGCCGTGAAAAACTGTTTTTT
CASSLLTGGREKLFF
>-|TRBV7-9|-|TRBJ2-5
TGTGCCAGCAGCTACAGGGATTCACAAGAGACCCAGTACTTC
CASSYRDSQETQYF
>TRBD2|TRBV7-3|-|TRBJ2-1
TGTGCCAGCAGCCCTAGCGGGAGTTCCTACAATGAGCAGTTCTTC
CASSPSGSSYNEQFF
>-|TRBV18|once|TRBJ2-5
TGTGCCAGCTCACCAATTACAGTACAAGAGACCCAGTACTTC
CASSPITVQETQYF
>TRBD1|TRBV15|-|TRBJ1-2
TGTGCCACCAGCAGACCCGGGACAGGGGTTGGTGGCTACACCTTC
CATSRPGTGVGGYTF
>TRBD1|TRBV5-4|once|TRBJ1-2
TGTGCCAGCAGCTTGACAGGGGTCTCGGGCTATGGCTACACCTTC
CASSLTGVSGYGYTF
>-|TRBV7-9|once|TRBJ1-5
TGTGCCAGCAGCTCCGGGGTGCTTCAGCCCCAGCATTTT
CASSSGVLQPQHF
>-|TRBV7-2|-|TRBJ1-5
TGTGCCAGCAGCTTCCTTGGGTTCGAGACAGCTTATAGCAATCAGCCCCAGCATTTT
CASSFLGFETAYSNQPQHF
>TRBD1|TRBV9|-|TRBJ1-5
TGTGCCAGCAGCGCGGGACAGGGACAGCCCCAGCATTTT
CASSAGQGQPQHF
>TRBD1|TRBV9|-|TRBJ1-5
TGTGCCAGCAGCGTAGGGGACAGGGGCAACAATCAGCCCCAGCATTTT
CASSVGDRGNNQPQHF
>TRBD2|TRBV5-5|-|TRBJ2-1
TGTGCCAGCAGCTACCTAGCGGGAGGCTATGAGCAGTTCTTC
CASSYLAGGYEQFF
>TRBD2|TRBV7-6|once|TRBJ2-1
TGTGCCAGCAGCTTAGCGGTACTAGCGGGATACAACTACAATGAGCAGTTCTTC
CASSLAVLAGYNYNEQFF
>-|TRBV19|-|TRBJ1-2
TGTGCCAGTAGTATCGGGGGACCGCCTGGCTACACCTTC
CASSIGGPPGYTF
>-|TRBV6-1|-|TRBJ2-7
TGTGCCAGCACCCTGGGAGGCGAGCAGTACTTC
CASTLGGEQYF
>-|TRBV11-2|-|TRBJ2-2
TGTGCCAGCAGCTTCAGGGGAGGCACCGGGGAGCTGTTTTTT
CASSFRGGTGELFF
>TRBD1|TRBV5-1|-|TRBJ2-5
TGCGCCAGCAGCTTGGCGACAGGGGGCATGGAGACCCAGTACTTC
CASSLATGGMETQYF
>TRBD1|TRBV11-2|-|TRBJ2-5
TGTGCCAGCAGCTTAGGAGGGGGACAGGGGACAGAGACCCAGTACTTC
CASSLGGGQGTETQYF